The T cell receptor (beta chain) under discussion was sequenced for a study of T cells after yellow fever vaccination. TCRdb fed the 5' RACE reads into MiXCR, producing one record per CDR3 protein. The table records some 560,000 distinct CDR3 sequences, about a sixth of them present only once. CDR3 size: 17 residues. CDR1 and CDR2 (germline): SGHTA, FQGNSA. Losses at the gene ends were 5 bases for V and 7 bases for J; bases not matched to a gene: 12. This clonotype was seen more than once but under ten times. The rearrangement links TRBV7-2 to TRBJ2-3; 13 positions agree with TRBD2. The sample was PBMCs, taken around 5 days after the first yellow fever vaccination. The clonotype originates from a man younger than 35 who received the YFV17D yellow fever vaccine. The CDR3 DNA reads TGTGCCAGCAGCGCCGTAGGGACTAGCGGGGCCACTAATACGCAGTATTTT. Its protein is CASSAVGTSGATNTQYF.